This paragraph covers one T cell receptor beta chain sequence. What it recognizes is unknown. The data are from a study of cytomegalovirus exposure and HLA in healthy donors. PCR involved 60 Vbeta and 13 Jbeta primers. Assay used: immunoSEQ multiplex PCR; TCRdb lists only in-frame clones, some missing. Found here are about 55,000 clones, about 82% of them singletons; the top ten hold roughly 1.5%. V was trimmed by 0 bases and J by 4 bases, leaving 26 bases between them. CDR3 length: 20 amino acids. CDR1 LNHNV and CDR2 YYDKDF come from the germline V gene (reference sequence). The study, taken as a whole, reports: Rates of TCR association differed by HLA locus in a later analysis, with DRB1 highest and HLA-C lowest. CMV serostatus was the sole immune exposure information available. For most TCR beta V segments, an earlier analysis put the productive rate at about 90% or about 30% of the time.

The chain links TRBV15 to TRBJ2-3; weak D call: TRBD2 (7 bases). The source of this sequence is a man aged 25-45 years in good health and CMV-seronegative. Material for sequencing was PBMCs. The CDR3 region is CATSRDFPTQGRGLADTQYF. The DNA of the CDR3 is TGTGCCACCAGCAGAGATTTCCCAACTCAGGGGAGGGGCTTGGCAGATACGCAGTATTTT.